The 16 T cell receptor beta chains in this list originate from one sample, sequenced in a study of regulatory T cells in long-lasting Graves disease. As for time point: newly diagnosed GD, antithyroid drugs for less than 3 months. Researchers made the TCR library from RNA that was extracted from PBMCs. The authors built TCR beta libraries using iRepertoire HTBI primers and Arm-PCR of CDR3 regions. TCRdb processed the multiplex PCR reads anew with MiXCR; each CDR3 protein has one entry. The sample lists 350,000 to 450,000 distinct CDR3 sequences, about an eighth occurring once. These data were also filed under a second study, of T cells in Graves' hyperthyroidism and ophthalmopathy.

Source: peripheral blood mononuclear cells (PBMCs), taken at new diagnosis, from a patient treated with antithyroid drugs. The receptors come from a woman younger than 30 with Graves disease.

This chain uses TRBV5-4 with TRBJ2-3; the D is unclear. Germline CDR1 SGHNT, CDR2 YYREEE (reference sequence). V was shortened by 0 bases and J by 3 bases, with 11 bases between the two germline ends. The CDR3 totals 15 residues. CDR3 nucleotide sequence: TGTGCCAGCAGCTTGGCAGTATCGGTTACAGATACGCAGTATTTT. It specifies CASSLAVSVTDTQYF.

This clonotype was observed a few times. The chain is built from TRBV20-1 and TRBJ2-7; a weak D match, TRBD1 (6 bases). Germline V lookup: CDR1 DFQATT, CDR2 SNEGSKA (reference sequence). V was pared by 2 bases and J by 6 bases, with 20 bases between. CDR3 length: 15 residues. The CDR3 loop is CSARPPVGGKSEQYF. The CDR3 nucleotides are TGCAGTGCTAGACCTCCCGTTGGGGGCAAGAGCGAGCAGTACTTC.

This clonotype came up a few times. The chain joins TRBV18 to TRBJ2-7; 12 bases match TRBD1. Unmatched junction bases numbered 6, after V lost 3 bases and J lost 3 bases. In germline, CDR1 is KGHSH, CDR2 LQKENI. CDR3 length equals 16 residues. In DNA form, the CDR3 reads TGTGCCAGCTCACCGTCGGGACAGGGGGCCGTCTACGAGCAGTACGTC. Protein: CASSPSGQGAVYEQYV.

The J gene is TRBJ1-5, the V gene TRBV6-5; no reliable D call. CDR1 and CDR2 from the germline V gene are MNHEY and SVGAGI. V was trimmed by 0 bases and J by 2 bases, leaving 20 bases between them. The CDR3 sequence is 19 residues long. The CDR3 DNA follows: TGTGCCAGCAGTTACTCGTTGAACCGGGTCCCACGGGGCAATCAGCCCCAGCATTTT. Protein: CASSYSLNRVPRGNQPQHF.

This clonotype was seen only a few times. V and J are TRBV7-2 and TRBJ2-2; D is undetermined. The length of the CDR3 is 12 residues. Germline CDR1 and CDR2: SGHTA and FQGNSA. Trimming cost V 5 bases and J 6 bases, with 7 bases left between them. Written as DNA, the CDR3 is TGTGCCAGCAGCCCACTCGCCGGGGAGCTGTTTTTT. Translated, it gives CASSPLAGELFF.

This chain uses TRBV25-1 with TRBJ2-1; D may be TRBD1 or TRBD2 (6 bases each). CDR1 and CDR2 from the germline V gene are MGHDK and SYGVNS. V lost 0 bases, J lost 5 bases, and 14 bases lay in between. The CDR3 is 16 amino acids. CDR3 sequence reads: CASSEYRAGHNNEQFF. The CDR3 bases are TGTGCCAGCAGTGAATATAGGGCGGGACATAACAATGAGCAGTTCTTC.

The chain joins TRBV20-1 to TRBJ1-2; D is possibly TRBD1 (6 bases). There are 16 residues in the CDR3. The germline gives CDR1 DFQATT, CDR2 SNEGSKA (reference sequence). V was pared by 0 bases and J by 0 bases, with 14 bases between. The CDR3 DNA is TGCAGTGCTAGAGATCTTACAGGGAAGACTAACTATGGCTACACCTTC. Translated: CSARDLTGKTNYGYTF.

The V gene is TRBV2, the J gene TRBJ1-1; 8 nucleotides line up with TRBD1. V lost 9 bases to trimming and J lost 1 base; unmatched junction nucleotides: 7. CDR1 and CDR2 (germline): SNHLY, FYNNEI. The CDR3 spans 14 residues. The CDR3 loop reads CASKTGTGNTEAFF. The CDR3 region has the DNA TGTGCCAGTAAAACCGGGACAGGGAACACTGAAGCTTTCTTT.

This clonotype has more than one count but fewer than ten. This chain connects TRBV18 to TRBJ2-7; D is undetermined. Trimming removed 1 base from V and 4 bases from J, with 20 bases in between. Germline lookup yields CDR1 KGHSH and CDR2 LQKENI. There are 17 residues in the CDR3. CDR3 amino acids: CASSPQSSIGTLYEQYV. The CDR3 DNA follows: TGTGCCAGCTCACCACAAAGTAGTATCGGCACATTATACGAGCAGTACGTC.

This clonotype was counted ten times or more. This chain connects TRBV7-2 to TRBJ1-2; D uncertain. From germline, CDR1 is SGHTA and CDR2 FQGNSA. CDR3 size: 13 residues. Trimming took 5 bases from V and 6 from J, leaving 13 bases between them. This CDR3 is CASSQTRVNGYTF. CDR3 in DNA: TGTGCCAGCAGCCAAACCCGGGTGAATGGCTACACCTTC.

This sequence joins TRBV7-2 and TRBJ1-3, with 9 bases fitting TRBD1. J gave up 3 bases and V 5 bases, and 11 bases lay outside the gene matches. CDR3 length: 17 residues. Germline values: CDR1 SGHTA, CDR2 FQGNSA. DNA for the CDR3: TGTGCCAGCAGCGGGGGACAGGGATCCCTGTTTGGAAACACCATATATTTT. Translated: CASSGGQGSLFGNTIYF.

With regard to this clonotype: A read error may account for a junction end that differs from germline. J is TRBJ1-1 and V is TRBV12-3 or TRBV12-4, with D possibly TRBD1 on 6 matching bases. This CDR3 comprises 14 residues. The CDR3 is CASSTFQGSTEAFF. Here the CDR3 DNA reads TGCGCCAGCAGTACATTTCAGGGGAGCACTGAAGCTTTCTTT.

This clonotype was seen ten or more times. The chain has TRBV10-3 and TRBJ2-7, with D tentatively TRBD1 (6 bases). Germline V gene lookup returns CDR1 ENHRY and CDR2 SYGVKD. The CDR3 is made up of 12 amino acids. V gave up 3 bases and J gave up 6 bases, with 9 bases separating them. The CDR3 protein is CAISETGTEQYV. The CDR3 DNA reads as TGTGCCATCAGTGAAACAGGGACCGAGCAGTACGTC.

At least ten counts were recorded for this clonotype. The chain links TRBV20-1 to TRBJ1-2; perhaps TRBD1 as D (5 bases). The germline V and J ends were trimmed by 6 bases and 2 bases, with 13 bases remaining between them. The CDR3 is made up of 13 amino acids. Germline values: CDR1 DFQATT, CDR2 SNEGSKA (reference sequence). In DNA form, the CDR3 reads TGCAGTGCCTTCCTAACAGGAAACTATGGCTACACCTTC. It yields the protein CSAFLTGNYGYTF.

This clonotype was recorded many times. The rearrangement links TRBV29-1 to TRBJ2-3; no definite D call. In germline, CDR1 is SQVTM, CDR2 ANQGSEA. Trimming removed 7 bases at V and 0 bases at J, with 11 bases between. The CDR3 runs 13 residues. CDR3 nucleotide sequence: TGCAGCGCTGATATCCGAAGCACAGATACGCAGTATTTT. Amino acids: CSADIRSTDTQYF.

The chain uses TRBV4-1 and TRBJ2-4; 7 bases agree with TRBD1. This CDR3 has 16 residues. The trim removed 3 bases at V and 3 bases at J, leaving 8 bases unmatched. Germline assignment: CDR1 MGHRA and CDR2 YSYEKL. The CDR3 here is CASSHRQGSFKNIQYF. Written as DNA, the CDR3 is TGCGCCAGCAGCCACCGACAGGGCTCTTTCAAAAACATTCAGTACTTC.